The present TCR beta chain was sequenced within a study of CD4 T cells in relation to SARS-CoV-2 and coronaviruses. In the study overall: TCR beta CDR3s were sequenced after approximately ten-day antigen culture of PBMCs. Patient ages ranged from about 20 to 72, median 38.

Clones were read by immunoSEQ multiplex PCR, and TCRdb kept only the in-frame ones, dropping some. The sample includes about 43,000 clones, around 80% of them seen just once. In regard to this clone: Its target is not known.

The CDR3 sequence is 17 residues long. Germline CDR1 is SGHTA and CDR2 is FQGTGA. V was pared by 6 bases and J by 0 bases, with 9 bases of the junction left unmatched. The clonotype originates from an adult with COVID-19. The sequenced material came from naive CD4+ T cells from PBMCs, cultured in vitro. Subset denoted: naive CD4+ T cells isolated by negative enrichment. The V call is TRBV7-3, the J call TRBJ2-3, with 10 bases identical to TRBD2. The CDR3 DNA is TGTGCCAGCAGTTTTATGGCTAGCGGGAGTAGCACAGATACGCAGTATTTT. Its translation: CASSFMASGSSTDTQYF. Full variable domain (remainder filled in from reference TRBV7-3 and TRBJ2-3): GAGVSQTPSNKVTEKGKYVELRCDPISGHTALYWYRQSLGQGPEFLIYFQGTGAADDSGLPNDRFFAVRPEGSVSTLKIQRTERGDSAVYLCASSFMASGSSTDTQYFGPGTRLTVL.